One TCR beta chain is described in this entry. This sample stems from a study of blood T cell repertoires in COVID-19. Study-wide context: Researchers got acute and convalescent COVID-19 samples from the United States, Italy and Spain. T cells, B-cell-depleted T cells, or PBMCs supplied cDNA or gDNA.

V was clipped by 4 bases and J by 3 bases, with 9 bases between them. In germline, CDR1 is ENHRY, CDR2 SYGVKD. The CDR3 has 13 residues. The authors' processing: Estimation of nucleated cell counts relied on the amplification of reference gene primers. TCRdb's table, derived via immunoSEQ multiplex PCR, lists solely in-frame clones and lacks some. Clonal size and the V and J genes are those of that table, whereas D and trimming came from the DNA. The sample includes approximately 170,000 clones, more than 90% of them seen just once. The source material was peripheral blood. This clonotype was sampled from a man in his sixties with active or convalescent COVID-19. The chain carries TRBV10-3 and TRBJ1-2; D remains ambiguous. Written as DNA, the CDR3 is TGTGCCATCAGTGGTCTCCGGGACTATGGCTACACCTTC. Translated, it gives CAISGLRDYGYTF.